Following are 4 T cell receptor beta chains from one sample sequenced in a study of blood T cell repertoires in COVID-19. Profiling relied on immunoSEQ multiplex PCR, and the TCRdb table lists in-frame clones only, not all of them. The sample carries about 42,000 clones, 77% recorded once. The sequenced sample was peripheral blood. The source of these receptors is a woman aged 65 to 85 with acute or convalescent COVID-19.

V and J are TRBV6-2 or TRBV6-3 and TRBJ1-6, with 7 bases that match TRBD1. CDR3 length: 16 residues. CDR1 is MNHEY and CDR2 is SVGEGT in the germline V gene. The junction had 5 bases not matched to a gene; V was cut back by 2 bases and J by 4 bases. The CDR3 coding sequence is TGTGCCAGCAGTTACGGGACAGTTCTTTATAATTCACCCCTCCACTTT. Protein sequence: CASSYGTVLYNSPLHF.

This clone was counted between two and nine times. CDR3 nucleotide sequence: TGTGCCAGCAGTCCGGTGGGCCCCGGCGAGCAGTACTTC. Encoded protein: CASSPVGPGEQYF. V is TRBV28 and J is TRBJ2-7; unclear D gene. CDR3 size: 13 residues. Germline V gene sequence: CDR1 MDHEN, CDR2 SYDVKM. V dropped 5 bases and J dropped 6 bases, with 14 bases sitting between them.

V and J are TRBV18 and TRBJ1-1; D may be TRBD1 (5 bases). Germline V gene data show CDR1 as KGHSH and CDR2 as LQKENI. V was trimmed by 6 bases and J by 1 base, leaving 9 bases between them. The CDR3 is 13 amino acids. The CDR3 DNA reads TGTGCCAGCTCGCGACAGCAGAACACTGAAGCTTTCTTT. This sequence encodes CASSRQQNTEAFF.

This clone has only a few counts. The rearrangement joins TRBV6-2 or TRBV6-3 to TRBJ1-1; weak D call: TRBD1 (5 bases). This CDR3 spans 16 amino acids. Between the trimmed V and J ends, which lost 2 bases and 5 bases, there was a span of 18 bases. Germline CDR1 and CDR2: MNHEY and SVGEGT. The CDR3 sequence: CASSYRGLSWETEAFF. The CDR3 DNA follows: TGTGCCAGCAGTTACAGGGGACTAAGTTGGGAAACTGAAGCTTTCTTT.